This T cell receptor beta chain was identified during a study of CD4 T cells in relation to SARS-CoV-2 and coronaviruses. About the research overall: PBMCs were cultured with antigen for around nine days before TCR beta sequencing.

The V gene's germline CDR1 is MNHNY and CDR2 SVGAGI (reference sequence). Trimming removed 0 bases from V and 9 bases from J; junction bases left unmatched: 5. CDR3 length: 16 residues. Unexposed donor CD4+ T cells date from about 2011-2019, before the COVID-19 pandemic. Isolation of CD4+ T cells took place after approximately 11 days in culture. This clone came up a few times. What it binds is not known. Sequenced by immunoSEQ multiplex PCR; TCRdb stores in-frame clones only, minus some. Here the sample spans some 22,000 clones, 66% being singletons. This rearrangement joins TRBV6-6 to TRBJ2-1; 13 bases align to TRBD2. Sample: CD4+ T cells from PBMCs, cultured in vitro. The origin of this receptor is a human donor in good health. CDR3 sequence reads: CASSYSGTSGKGEQFF. In DNA form, the CDR3 reads TGTGCCAGCAGTTACTCTGGGACTAGCGGGAAAGGTGAGCAGTTCTTC.